This entry lists 8 T cell receptor beta chains sequenced from one sample in a study of Ad26.COV2.S vaccination and SARS-CoV-2 variants. Sequenced by immunoSEQ multiplex PCR; TCRdb stores in-frame clones only, minus some. The table shows 410,000 or so clones, with about 93% occurring only once. Indicated treatment: some 20 received Ad26.COV2.S at low or high dose, single or two shots; roughly five received placebo; per-sample allocation not given. Sampling was performed 63 days after the first vaccine or placebo injection. The sample in question was peripheral blood, obtained in a trial of Ad26.COV2.S vaccine versus placebo. Receptor source: a person aged 18 to 65 who received the Ad26.COV2.S COVID-19 vaccine or a placebo.

The CDR3 region is CASSIRLAGANTGELFF. For the CDR3, the DNA is TGTGCCAGTAGTATAAGACTAGCGGGAGCGAACACCGGGGAGCTGTTTTTT. This chain uses TRBV19 with TRBJ2-2; 12 nucleotides align to TRBD2. Looked up from germline, CDR1 is LNHDA and CDR2 is SQIVND (reference sequence). The V gene end was trimmed by 2 bases and the J gene end by 0 bases; junction bases not matched to a gene: 1. The CDR3 runs to 17 residues.

DNA for the CDR3: TGTGCCAGCAGCTTCCGGGACCGCACCTACGAGCAGTACTTC. This translates into CASSFRDRTYEQYF. V and J are TRBV11-2 and TRBJ2-7, with D perhaps given as TRBD1 or TRBD2 (5 bases each). Trimming took 3 bases from V and 2 from J, leaving 11 bases between them. The length of the CDR3 is 14 residues. Germline CDR1 SGHAT, CDR2 FQNNGV. Together with reference TRBV11-2 and TRBJ2-7, the CDR3 gives the full variable domain: EAGVAQSPRYKIIEKRQSVAFWCNPISGHATLYWYQQILGQGPKLLIQFQNNGVVDDSQLPKDRFSAERLKGVDSTLKIQPAKLEDSAVYLCASSFRDRTYEQYFGPGTRLTVT.

The CDR3 DNA follows: TGCAGCGTTGAGGGGGGGGAGTATGGCTACACCTTC. Translating it yields CSVEGGEYGYTF. The V call is TRBV29-1, the J call TRBJ1-2; TRBD1 might be the D (5 bases). Trimming removed 3 bases from V and 5 bases from J, with 10 bases in between. Germline loops: CDR1 SQVTM, CDR2 ANQGSEA. This CDR3 is built from 12 residues.

The chain uses TRBV27 and TRBJ1-5; TRBD1 is a possible D gene (6 bases). The CDR3 is 19 residues long. Germline CDR1 and CDR2: MNHEY and SMNVEV (reference sequence). V was clipped by 0 bases and J by 0 bases, with 18 bases between them. The CDR3 loop reads CASSLSGFQGWGSNQPQHF. The DNA for the CDR3 is TGTGCCAGCAGTTTATCGGGTTTCCAGGGGTGGGGTAGCAATCAGCCCCAGCATTTT.

This rearrangement joins TRBV29-1 to TRBJ1-2; D is unresolved. The CDR3 has 13 residues. The V gene lost 8 bases and the J gene lost 1 base, with 14 bases spanning the gap. The germline CDR1 and CDR2 sequences are SQVTM and ANQGSEA. The CDR3: CSTLLEGNYGYTF. The CDR3 DNA follows: TGCAGCACCCTCCTAGAGGGTAACTATGGCTACACCTTC.

The CDR3 nucleotides are TGTGCCAGTAGTATGGGTGGGGGTTTAGCCGGGGAGCTGTTTTTT. This codes for CASSMGGGLAGELFF. The V and J genes are TRBV19 and TRBJ2-2; D tentatively reads TRBD1 or TRBD2 (5 bases each). Germline V CDR1 and CDR2: LNHDA, SQIVND (reference sequence). V lost 3 bases to trimming and J lost 6 bases, with 14 bases between them. The CDR3 has 15 amino acids.

On this clone itself: Other DNA variants within this sample encode the same CDR3. The V gene is TRBV4-3, the J gene TRBJ2-7; 8 nucleotides match TRBD1. V lost 4 bases, J lost 1 base, and 3 bases stayed unmatched. The CDR3 extends over 14 amino acids. Germline values: CDR1 LGHNA, CDR2 YSLEER. CDR3: CASSPGTGSYEQYF. The CDR3 DNA reads as TGCGCCAGCAGCCCCGGGACAGGATCCTACGAGCAGTACTTC.

Note on this clone: One end of the junction varies from germline; a read error may be responsible. The chain recombines TRBV9 with TRBJ2-4; TRBD2 matches at 7 bases. CDR1 is SGDLS and CDR2 is YYNGEE in the germline V gene. The CDR3 covers 15 residues. Here the CDR3 DNA reads TGTGCCAGCAGCGTAGGTGGGAGGGCCAGAAACATTCAGTACTTC. This sequence encodes CASSVGGRARNIQYF.